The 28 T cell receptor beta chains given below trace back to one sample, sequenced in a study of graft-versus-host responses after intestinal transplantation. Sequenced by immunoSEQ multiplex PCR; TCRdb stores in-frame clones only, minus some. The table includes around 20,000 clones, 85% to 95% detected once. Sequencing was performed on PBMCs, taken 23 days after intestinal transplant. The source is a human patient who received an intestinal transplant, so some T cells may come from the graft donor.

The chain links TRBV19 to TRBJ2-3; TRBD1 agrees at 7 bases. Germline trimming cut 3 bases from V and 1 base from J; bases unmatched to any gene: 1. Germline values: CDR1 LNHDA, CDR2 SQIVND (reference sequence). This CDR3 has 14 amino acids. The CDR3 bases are TGTGCCAGTAGTATCGGACAGGGCACAGATACGCAGTATTTT. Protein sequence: CASSIGQGTDTQYF.

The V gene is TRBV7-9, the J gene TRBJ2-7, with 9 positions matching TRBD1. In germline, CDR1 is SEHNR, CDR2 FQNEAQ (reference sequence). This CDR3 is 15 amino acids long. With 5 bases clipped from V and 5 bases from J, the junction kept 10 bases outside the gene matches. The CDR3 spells CASSQPPGQGNEQYF. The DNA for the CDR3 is TGTGCCAGCAGCCAACCGCCGGGACAGGGCAACGAGCAGTACTTC.

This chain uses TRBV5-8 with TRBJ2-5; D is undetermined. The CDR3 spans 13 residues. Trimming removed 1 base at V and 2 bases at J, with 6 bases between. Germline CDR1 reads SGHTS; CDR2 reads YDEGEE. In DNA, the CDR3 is TGTGCCAGCAGCTTGTTTGAACAAGAGACCCAGTACTTC. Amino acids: CASSLFEQETQYF. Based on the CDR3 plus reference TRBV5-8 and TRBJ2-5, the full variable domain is EAGVTQSPTHLIKTRGQQATLRCSPISGHTSVYWYQQALGLGLQFLLWYDEGEERNRGNFPPRFSGRQFPNYSSELNVNALELEDSALYLCASSLFEQETQYFGPGTRLLVL.

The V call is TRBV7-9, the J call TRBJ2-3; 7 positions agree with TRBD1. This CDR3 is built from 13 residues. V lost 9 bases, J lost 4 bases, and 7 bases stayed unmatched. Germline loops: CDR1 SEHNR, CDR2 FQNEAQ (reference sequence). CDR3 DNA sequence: TGTGCCAGTTTCTTACAGGGGCCAGATACGCAGTATTTT. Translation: CASFLQGPDTQYF.

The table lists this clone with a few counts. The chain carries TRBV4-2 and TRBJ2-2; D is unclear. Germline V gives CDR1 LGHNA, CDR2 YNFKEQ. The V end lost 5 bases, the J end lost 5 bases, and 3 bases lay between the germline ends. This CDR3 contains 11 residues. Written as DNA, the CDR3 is TGTGCCAGCAGCTTGACCGGGGAGCTGTTTTTT. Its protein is CASSLTGELFF.

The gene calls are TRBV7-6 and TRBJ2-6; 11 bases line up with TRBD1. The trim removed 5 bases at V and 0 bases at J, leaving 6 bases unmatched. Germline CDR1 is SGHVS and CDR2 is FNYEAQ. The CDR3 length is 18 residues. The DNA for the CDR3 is TGTGCCAGCAGCCCGGGACAGGGGGTATACTCTGGGGCCAACGTCCTGACTTTC. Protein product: CASSPGQGVYSGANVLTF.

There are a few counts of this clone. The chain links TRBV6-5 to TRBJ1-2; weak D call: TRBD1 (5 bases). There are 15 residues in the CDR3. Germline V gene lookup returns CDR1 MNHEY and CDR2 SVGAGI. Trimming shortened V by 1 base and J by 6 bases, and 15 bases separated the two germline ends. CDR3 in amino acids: CASSYYPWGSDGYTF. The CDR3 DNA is TGTGCCAGCAGTTACTACCCGTGGGGCTCTGATGGCTACACCTTC.

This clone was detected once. In DNA, the CDR3 is TGTGCCAGCAGTTTACTCCCTTTACAGGGGGCAACAGATACGCAGTATTTT. Amino acids: CASSLLPLQGATDTQYF. The J gene is TRBJ2-3, the V gene TRBV27; TRBD1 agrees at 9 bases. The CDR3 covers 17 residues. Germline V gene data show CDR1 as MNHEY and CDR2 as SMNVEV (reference sequence). V lost 2 bases, J lost 3 bases, and 9 bases stayed unmatched.

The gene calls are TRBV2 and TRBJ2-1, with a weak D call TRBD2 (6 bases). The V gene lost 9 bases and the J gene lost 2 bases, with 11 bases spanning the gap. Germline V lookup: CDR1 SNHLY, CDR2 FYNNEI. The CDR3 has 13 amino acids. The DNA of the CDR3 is TGTGCCAGACAGCCGGGGGCCTACAATGAGCAGTTCTTC. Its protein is CARQPGAYNEQFF. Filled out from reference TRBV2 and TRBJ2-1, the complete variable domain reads EPEVTQTPSHQVTQMGQEVILRCVPISNHLYFYWYRQILGQKVEFLVSFYNNEISEKSEIFDDQFSVERPDGSNFTLKIRSTKLEDSAMYFCARQPGAYNEQFFGPGTRLTVL.

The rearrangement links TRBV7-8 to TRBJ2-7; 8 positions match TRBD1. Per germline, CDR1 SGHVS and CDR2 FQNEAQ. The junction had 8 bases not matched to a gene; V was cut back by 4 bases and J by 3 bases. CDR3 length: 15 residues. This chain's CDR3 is CASSSDRETLYEQYF. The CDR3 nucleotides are TGTGCCAGCAGCTCGGACAGGGAAACCCTCTACGAGCAGTACTTC.

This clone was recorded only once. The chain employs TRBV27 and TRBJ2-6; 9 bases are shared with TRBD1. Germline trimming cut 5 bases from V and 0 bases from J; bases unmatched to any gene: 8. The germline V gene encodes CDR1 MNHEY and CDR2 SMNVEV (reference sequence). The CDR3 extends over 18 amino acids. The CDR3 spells CASSTWTGAFSGANVLTF. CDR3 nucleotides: TGTGCCAGCAGTACATGGACAGGGGCCTTCTCTGGGGCCAACGTCCTGACTTTC.

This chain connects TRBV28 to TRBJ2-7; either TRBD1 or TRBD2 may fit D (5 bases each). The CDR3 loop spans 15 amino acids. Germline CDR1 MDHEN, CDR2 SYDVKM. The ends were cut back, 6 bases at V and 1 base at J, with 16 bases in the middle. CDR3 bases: TGTGCCAGCAGCTCCACGGGGCACTTTTCCTACGAGCAGTACTTC. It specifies CASSSTGHFSYEQYF.

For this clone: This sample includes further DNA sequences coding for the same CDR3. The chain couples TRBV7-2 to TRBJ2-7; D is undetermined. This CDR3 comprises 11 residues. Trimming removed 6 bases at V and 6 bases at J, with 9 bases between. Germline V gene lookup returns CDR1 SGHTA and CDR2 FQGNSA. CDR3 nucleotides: TGTGCCAGCAGTTTATACCCCGAGCAGTACTTC. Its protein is CASSLYPEQYF.

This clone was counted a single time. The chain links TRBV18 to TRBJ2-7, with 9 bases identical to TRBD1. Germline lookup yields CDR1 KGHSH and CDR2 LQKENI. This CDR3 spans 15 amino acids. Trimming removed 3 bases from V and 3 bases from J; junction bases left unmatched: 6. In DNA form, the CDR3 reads TGTGCCAGCTCACCGAGGACAGGGGTCAGCTACGAGCAGTACTTC. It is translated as CASSPRTGVSYEQYF.

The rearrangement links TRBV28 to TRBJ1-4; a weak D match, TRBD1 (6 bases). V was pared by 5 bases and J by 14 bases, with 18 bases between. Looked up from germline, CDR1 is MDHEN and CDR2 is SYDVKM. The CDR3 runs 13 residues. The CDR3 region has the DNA TGTGCCAGCAGTCCCGAGGGGGACCGCGCCCTGTTTTTT. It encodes CASSPEGDRALFF.

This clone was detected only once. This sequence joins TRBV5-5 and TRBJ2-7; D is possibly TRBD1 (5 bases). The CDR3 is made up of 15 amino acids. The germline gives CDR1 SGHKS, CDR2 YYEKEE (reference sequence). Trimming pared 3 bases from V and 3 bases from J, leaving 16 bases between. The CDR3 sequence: CASSSTGVPLYEQYF. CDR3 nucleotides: TGTGCCAGCAGCTCAACAGGCGTACCTCTCTACGAGCAGTACTTC.

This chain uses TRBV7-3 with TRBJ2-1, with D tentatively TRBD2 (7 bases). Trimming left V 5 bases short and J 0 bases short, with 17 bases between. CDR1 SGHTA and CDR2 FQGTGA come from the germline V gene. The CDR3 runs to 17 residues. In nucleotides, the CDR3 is TGTGCCAGCAGCCCCCTGGGGGGGGCAGACTCCTACAATGAGCAGTTCTTC. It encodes CASSPLGGADSYNEQFF.

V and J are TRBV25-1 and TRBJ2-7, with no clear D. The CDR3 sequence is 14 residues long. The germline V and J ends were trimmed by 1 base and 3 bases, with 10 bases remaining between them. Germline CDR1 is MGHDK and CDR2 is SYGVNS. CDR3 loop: CASSESGSNYEQYF. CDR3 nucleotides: TGTGCCAGCAGTGAATCAGGCAGCAACTACGAGCAGTACTTC.

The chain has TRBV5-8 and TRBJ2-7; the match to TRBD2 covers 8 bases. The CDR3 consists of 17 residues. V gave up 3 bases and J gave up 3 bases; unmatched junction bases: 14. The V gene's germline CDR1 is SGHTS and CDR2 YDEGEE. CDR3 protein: CASSSGLVGPDHYEQYF. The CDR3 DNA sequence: TGTGCCAGCAGCTCGGGACTAGTCGGCCCAGATCACTACGAGCAGTACTTC.

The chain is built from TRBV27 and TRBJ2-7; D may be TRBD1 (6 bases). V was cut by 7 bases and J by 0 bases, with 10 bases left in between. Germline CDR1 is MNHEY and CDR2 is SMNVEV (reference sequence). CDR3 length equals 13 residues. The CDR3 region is CASTKTGSYEQYF. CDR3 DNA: TGTGCCAGCACAAAGACAGGCTCCTACGAGCAGTACTTC.

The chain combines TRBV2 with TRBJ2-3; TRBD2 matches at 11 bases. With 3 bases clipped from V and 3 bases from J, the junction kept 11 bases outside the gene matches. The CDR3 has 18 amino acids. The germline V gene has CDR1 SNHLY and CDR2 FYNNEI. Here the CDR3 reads CASSEGLAGGQETDTQYF. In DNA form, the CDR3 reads TGTGCCAGCAGTGAGGGGCTAGCGGGAGGCCAGGAGACAGATACGCAGTATTTT.

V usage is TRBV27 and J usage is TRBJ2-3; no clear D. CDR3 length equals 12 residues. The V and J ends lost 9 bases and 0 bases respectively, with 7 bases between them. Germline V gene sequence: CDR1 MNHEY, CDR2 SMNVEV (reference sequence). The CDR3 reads CASQLSTDTQYF. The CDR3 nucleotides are TGTGCCAGTCAACTAAGCACAGATACGCAGTATTTT.

The CDR3: CAISPTGTGAYEQYF. CDR3 in DNA: TGTGCCATCAGTCCGACGGGGACAGGGGCCTACGAGCAGTACTTC. The chain is built from TRBV10-3 and TRBJ2-7; 10 bases are a match to TRBD1. V lost 5 bases, J lost 2 bases, and 6 bases stayed unmatched. The germline CDR1 and CDR2 sequences are ENHRY and SYGVKD. There are 15 residues in the CDR3.

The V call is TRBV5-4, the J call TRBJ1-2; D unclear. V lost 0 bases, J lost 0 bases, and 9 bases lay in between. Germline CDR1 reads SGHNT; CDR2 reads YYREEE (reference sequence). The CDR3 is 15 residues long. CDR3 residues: CASSLESPANYGYTF. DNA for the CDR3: TGTGCCAGCAGCTTGGAGAGCCCCGCTAACTATGGCTACACCTTC.

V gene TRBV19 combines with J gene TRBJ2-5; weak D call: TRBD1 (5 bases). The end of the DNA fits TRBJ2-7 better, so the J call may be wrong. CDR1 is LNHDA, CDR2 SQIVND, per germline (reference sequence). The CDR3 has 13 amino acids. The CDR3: CASSIQGPYEQYF. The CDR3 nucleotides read TGTGCCAGTAGTATACAGGGCCCCTACGAGCAGTACTTC.

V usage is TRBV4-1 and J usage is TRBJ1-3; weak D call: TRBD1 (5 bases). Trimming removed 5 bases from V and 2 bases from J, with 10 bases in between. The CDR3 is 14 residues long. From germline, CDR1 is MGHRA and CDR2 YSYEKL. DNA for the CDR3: TGCGCCAGCAGCTTTCAGGGAACTGGAAACACCATATATTTT. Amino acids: CASSFQGTGNTIYF.

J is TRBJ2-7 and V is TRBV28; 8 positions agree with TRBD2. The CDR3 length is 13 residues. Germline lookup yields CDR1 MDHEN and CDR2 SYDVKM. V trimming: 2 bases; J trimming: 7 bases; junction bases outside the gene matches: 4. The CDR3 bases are TGTGCCAGCAGTTTAGTAGCTAGCGGGGAGCAGTACTTC. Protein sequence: CASSLVASGEQYF.

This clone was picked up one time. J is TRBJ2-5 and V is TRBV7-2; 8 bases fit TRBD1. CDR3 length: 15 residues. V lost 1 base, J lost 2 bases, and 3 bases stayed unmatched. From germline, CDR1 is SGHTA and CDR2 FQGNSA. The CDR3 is CASSLVWTGQETQYF. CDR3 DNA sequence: TGTGCCAGCAGCTTAGTATGGACAGGGCAAGAGACCCAGTACTTC.